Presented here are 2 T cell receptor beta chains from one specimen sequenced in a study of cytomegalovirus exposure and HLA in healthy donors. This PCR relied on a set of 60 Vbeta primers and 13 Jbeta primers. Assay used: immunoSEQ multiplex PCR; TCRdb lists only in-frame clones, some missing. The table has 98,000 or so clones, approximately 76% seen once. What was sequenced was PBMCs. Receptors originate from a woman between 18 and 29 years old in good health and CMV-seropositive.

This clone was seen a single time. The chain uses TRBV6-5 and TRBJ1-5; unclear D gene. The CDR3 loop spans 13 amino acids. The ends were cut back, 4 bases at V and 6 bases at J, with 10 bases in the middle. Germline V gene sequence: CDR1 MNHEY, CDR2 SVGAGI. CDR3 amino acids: CASSFSLSQPQHF. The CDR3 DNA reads TGTGCCAGCAGTTTTAGTCTTTCTCAGCCCCAGCATTTT.

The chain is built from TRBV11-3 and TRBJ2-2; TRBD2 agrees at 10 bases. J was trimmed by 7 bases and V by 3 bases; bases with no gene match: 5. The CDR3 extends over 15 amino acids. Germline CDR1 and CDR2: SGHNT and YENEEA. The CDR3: CASSLTSGSGGELFF. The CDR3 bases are TGTGCCAGCAGCTTGACTAGCGGGTCGGGCGGGGAGCTGTTTTTT.